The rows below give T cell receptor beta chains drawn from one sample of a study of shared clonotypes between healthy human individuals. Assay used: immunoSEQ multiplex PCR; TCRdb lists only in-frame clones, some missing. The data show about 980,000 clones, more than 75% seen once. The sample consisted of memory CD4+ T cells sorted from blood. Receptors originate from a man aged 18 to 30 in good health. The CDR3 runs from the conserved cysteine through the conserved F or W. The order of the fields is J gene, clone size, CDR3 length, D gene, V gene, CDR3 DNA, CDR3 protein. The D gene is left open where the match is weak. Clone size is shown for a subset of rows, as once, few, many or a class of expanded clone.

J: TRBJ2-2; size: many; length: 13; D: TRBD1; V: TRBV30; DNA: TGTGCCTGGAGATCACAGGGGGCCGGGGAGCTGTTTTTT; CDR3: CAWRSQGAGELFF
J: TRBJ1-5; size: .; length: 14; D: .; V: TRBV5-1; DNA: TGCGCCAGCAGTATAACCGGAGACAATCAGCCCCAGCATTTT; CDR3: CASSITGDNQPQHF
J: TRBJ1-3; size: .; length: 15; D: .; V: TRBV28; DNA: TGTGCCAGCAGTGCCAGGGAGGTCACTGGAAACACCATATATTTT; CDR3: CASSAREVTGNTIYF
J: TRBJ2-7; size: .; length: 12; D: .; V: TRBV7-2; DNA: TGTGCCAGCAGCTCTTCCTCCTACGAGCAGTACTTC; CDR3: CASSSSSYEQYF
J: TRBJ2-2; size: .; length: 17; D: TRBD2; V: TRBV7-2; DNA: TGTGCCAGCAGCTTAGTAACTGGGACTAGAATCACCGGGGAGCTGTTTTTT; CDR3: CASSLVTGTRITGELFF
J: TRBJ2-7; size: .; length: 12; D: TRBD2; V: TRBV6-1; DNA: TGTGCCAGCACCTTGCGGGGGAGCGAGCAGTACTTC; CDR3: CASTLRGSEQYF
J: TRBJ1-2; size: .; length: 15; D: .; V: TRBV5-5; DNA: TGTGCCAGCAGCTTGGCCCCAGGGCCCGGCTATGGCTACACCTTC; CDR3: CASSLAPGPGYGYTF
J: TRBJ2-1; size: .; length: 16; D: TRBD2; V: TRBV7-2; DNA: TGTGCCAGCAGCTTAGGACTAGCGGGAGGGTCGGGTGAGCAGTTCTTC; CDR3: CASSLGLAGGSGEQFF
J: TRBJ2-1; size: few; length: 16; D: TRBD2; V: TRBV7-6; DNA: TGTGCCAGCAGCAACCCCCTAGCGGATACAAACAATGAGCAGTTCTTC; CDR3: CASSNPLADTNNEQFF
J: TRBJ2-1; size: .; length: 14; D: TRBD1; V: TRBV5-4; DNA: TGTGCCAGCAGCTTGGACAGGGGGCGCGGTGAGCAGTTCTTC; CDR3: CASSLDRGRGEQFF
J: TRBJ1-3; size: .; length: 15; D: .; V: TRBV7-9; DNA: TGTGCCACCCCCGGGGGGGCAACTAAGGGAAACACCATATATTTT; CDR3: CATPGGATKGNTIYF
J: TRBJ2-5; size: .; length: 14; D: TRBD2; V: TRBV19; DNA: TGTGCCAGTAGTAGGGACTATCAGAGAGAGACCCAGTACTTC; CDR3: CASSRDYQRETQYF
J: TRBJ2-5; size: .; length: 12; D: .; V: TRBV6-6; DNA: TGTGCCAGCAGTTACGTAGCGGAGACCCAGTACTTC; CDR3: CASSYVAETQYF
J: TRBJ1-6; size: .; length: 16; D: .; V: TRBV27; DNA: TGTGCCAGCAGTTCCCTCCGGCAGGGCCTCAATTCACCCCTCCACTTT; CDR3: CASSSLRQGLNSPLHF
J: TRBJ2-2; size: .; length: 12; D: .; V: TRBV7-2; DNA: TGTGCCAGCAGCTTAATACAAGGCGGGCTGTTTTTT; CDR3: CASSLIQGGLFF
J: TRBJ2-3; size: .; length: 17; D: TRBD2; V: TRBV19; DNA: TGTGCCAGTAGTCCGTCACTAGCGGGAGTAAGCACAGATACGCAGTATTTT; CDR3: CASSPSLAGVSTDTQYF
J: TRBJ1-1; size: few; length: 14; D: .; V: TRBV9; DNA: TGTGCCAGCAGCGTAACCCCCGTAGCTACTGAAGCTTTCTTT; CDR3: CASSVTPVATEAFF